Shown below are 7 T cell receptor beta chains from a single sample sequenced in a study of blood T cell repertoires in COVID-19. Measured with immunoSEQ multiplex PCR; TCRdb has only the in-frame clones, and not every one. The data hold hundreds of thousands of clones, with 86% observed a single time. Specimen: PBMCs or T cells enriched from blood (not recorded which). Every receptor here comes from a woman in her forties or fifties in a cohort exposed to, infected with or recovered from COVID-19 (not recorded which).

This clone has a single count. One junction end disagrees with the germline gene, perhaps due to a read error. The V call is TRBV11-1, the J call TRBJ2-7, with 8 bases matching TRBD2. The CDR3 spans 15 residues. Germline CDR1 is SGHAT and CDR2 is FQDESV (reference sequence). CDR3 protein: CASSLVAGGYYEQYF. DNA for the CDR3: TGTGCCAGCAGTTTAGTCGCGGGGGGATACTACGAGCAGTACTTC.

The chain joins TRBV5-4 to TRBJ2-6; the D gene is possibly TRBD1 (5 bases). V was trimmed by 3 bases and J by 2 bases, leaving 9 bases between them. This CDR3 has 15 residues. Germline CDR1 is SGHNT and CDR2 is YYREEE (reference sequence). CDR3 amino acids: CASSSRVAGANVLTF. The CDR3 region has the DNA TGTGCCAGCAGCTCCAGGGTTGCTGGGGCCAACGTCCTGACTTTC.

The J gene is TRBJ1-1, the V gene TRBV10-3; 7 nucleotides agree with TRBD1. Per the germline V gene, CDR1 is ENHRY and CDR2 is SYGVKD. V was pared by 4 bases and J by 4 bases, with 6 bases of the junction left unmatched. This CDR3 comprises 14 residues. Written as DNA, the CDR3 is TGTGCCATCAGTGGACAGGGAGGAGGCACTGAAGCTTTCTTT. Protein product: CAISGQGGGTEAFF.

This chain links TRBV7-6 with TRBJ1-1; D is perhaps TRBD1 (5 bases). This CDR3 region has 15 residues. CDR1 is SGHVS and CDR2 is FNYEAQ in the germline V gene. V shed 0 bases and J shed 2 bases, with 10 bases lying between them. CDR3 region: CASSLAGGENTEAFF. CDR3 DNA sequence: TGTGCCAGCAGCTTAGCTGGGGGGGAAAACACTGAAGCTTTCTTT.

The genes are TRBV6-6 and TRBJ1-2; 8 bases are shared with TRBD1. The V gene end was trimmed by 6 bases and the J gene end by 0 bases; junction bases not matched to a gene: 6. The CDR3 is 15 residues long. Germline assignment: CDR1 MNHNY and CDR2 SVGAGI (reference sequence). The CDR3 nucleotides read TGTGCCAGCAGGCTAGACAGGGGAGCTAACTATGGCTACACCTTC. Its translation: CASRLDRGANYGYTF.

The V and J genes are TRBV27 and TRBJ1-2; D is possibly TRBD1 (5 bases). Trimming stripped 6 bases from V and 5 bases from J, with 10 bases between. The CDR3 runs 12 residues. Germline assignment: CDR1 MNHEY and CDR2 SMNVEV (reference sequence). The DNA of the CDR3 is TGTGCCAGCAGGGCCAAGGGGTATGGCTACACCTTC. It specifies CASRAKGYGYTF.

This clone has just a few counts. This chain's CDR3 is CASSGRVAGELFF. In DNA form, the CDR3 reads TGTGCCAGCTCTGGGAGGGTCGCCGGGGAGCTGTTTTTT. The chain is built from TRBV19 and TRBJ2-2; 7 bases line up with TRBD2. V was pared by 9 bases and J by 6 bases, with 7 bases of the junction left unmatched. The CDR3 has 13 residues. Germline values: CDR1 LNHDA, CDR2 SQIVND (reference sequence).